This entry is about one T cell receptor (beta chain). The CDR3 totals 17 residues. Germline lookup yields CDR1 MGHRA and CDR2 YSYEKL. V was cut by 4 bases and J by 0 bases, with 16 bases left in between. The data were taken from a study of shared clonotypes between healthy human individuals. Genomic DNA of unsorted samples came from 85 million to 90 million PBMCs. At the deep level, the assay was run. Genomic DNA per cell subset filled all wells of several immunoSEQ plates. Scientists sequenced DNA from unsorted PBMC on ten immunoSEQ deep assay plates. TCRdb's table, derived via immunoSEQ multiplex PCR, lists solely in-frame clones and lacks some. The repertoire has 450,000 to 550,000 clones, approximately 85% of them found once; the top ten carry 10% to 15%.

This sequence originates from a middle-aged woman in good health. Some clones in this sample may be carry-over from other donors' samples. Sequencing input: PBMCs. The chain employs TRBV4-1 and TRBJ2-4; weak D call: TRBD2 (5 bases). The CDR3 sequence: CASSPEGLAVAKNIQYF. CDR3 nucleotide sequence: TGCGCCAGCAGCCCCGAAGGGCTAGCAGTAGCCAAAAACATTCAGTACTTC.